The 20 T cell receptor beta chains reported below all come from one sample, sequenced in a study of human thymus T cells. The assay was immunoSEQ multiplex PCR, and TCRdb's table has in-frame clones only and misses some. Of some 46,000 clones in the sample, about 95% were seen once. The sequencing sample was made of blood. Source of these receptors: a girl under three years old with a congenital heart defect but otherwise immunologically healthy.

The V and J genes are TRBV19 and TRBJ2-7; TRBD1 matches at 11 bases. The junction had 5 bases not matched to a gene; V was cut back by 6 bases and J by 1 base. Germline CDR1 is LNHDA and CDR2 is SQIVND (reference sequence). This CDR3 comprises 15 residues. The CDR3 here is CASSYGTGGSYEQYF. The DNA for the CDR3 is TGTGCCAGTAGCTACGGGACAGGGGGGTCCTACGAGCAGTACTTC.

CDR3 DNA sequence: TGTGCCAGCTCACCACGGGTTGAGGAGACCCAGTACTTC. This translates into CASSPRVEETQYF. The chain joins TRBV18 to TRBJ2-5; D not resolved. This CDR3 is built from 13 residues. Trimming took off 1 base at V and 5 bases at J, with 8 bases between the two ends. Looked up from germline, CDR1 is KGHSH and CDR2 is LQKENI.

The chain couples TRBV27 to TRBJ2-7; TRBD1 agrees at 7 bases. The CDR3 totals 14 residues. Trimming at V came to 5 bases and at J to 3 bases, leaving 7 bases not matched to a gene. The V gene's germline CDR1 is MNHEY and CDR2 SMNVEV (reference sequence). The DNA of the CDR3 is TGTGCCAGCAGTAAACAGGGGATGCTCTACGAGCAGTACTTC. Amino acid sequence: CASSKQGMLYEQYF.

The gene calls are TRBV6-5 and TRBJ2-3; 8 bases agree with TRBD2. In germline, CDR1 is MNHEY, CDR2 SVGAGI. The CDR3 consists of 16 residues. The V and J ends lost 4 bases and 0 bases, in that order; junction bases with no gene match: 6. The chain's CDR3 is CASSSREGPSTDTQYF. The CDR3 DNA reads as TGTGCCAGCAGTTCCCGGGAGGGACCTAGCACAGATACGCAGTATTTT.

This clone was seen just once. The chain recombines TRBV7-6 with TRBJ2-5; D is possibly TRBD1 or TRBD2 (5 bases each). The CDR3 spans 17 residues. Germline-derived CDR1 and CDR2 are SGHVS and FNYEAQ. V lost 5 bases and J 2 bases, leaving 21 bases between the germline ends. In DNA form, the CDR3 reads TGTGCCAGCAGCGCAGGGTTTAAGAAGCGGCCTCAAGAGACCCAGTACTTC. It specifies CASSAGFKKRPQETQYF.

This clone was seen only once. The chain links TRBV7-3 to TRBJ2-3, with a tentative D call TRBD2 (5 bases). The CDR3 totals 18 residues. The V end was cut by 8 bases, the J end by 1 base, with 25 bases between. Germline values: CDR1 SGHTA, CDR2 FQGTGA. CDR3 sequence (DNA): TGTGCCAGCTCCGGGCTAGCCCCGCCCCCCCAATGCACAGATACGCAGTATTTT. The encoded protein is CASSGLAPPPQCTDTQYF.

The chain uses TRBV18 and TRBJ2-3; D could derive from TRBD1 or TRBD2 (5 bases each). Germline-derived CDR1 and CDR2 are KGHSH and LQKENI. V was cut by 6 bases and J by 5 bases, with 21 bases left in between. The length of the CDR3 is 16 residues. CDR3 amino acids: CASSRLRGVGRDTQYF. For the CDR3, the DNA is TGTGCCAGCTCCCGGTTGAGGGGAGTGGGGAGAGATACGCAGTATTTT.

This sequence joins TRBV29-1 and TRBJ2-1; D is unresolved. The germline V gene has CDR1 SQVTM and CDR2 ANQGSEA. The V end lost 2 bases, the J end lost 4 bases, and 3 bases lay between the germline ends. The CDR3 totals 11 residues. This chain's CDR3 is CSVEQYNEQFF. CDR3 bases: TGCAGCGTTGAACAGTACAATGAGCAGTTCTTC.

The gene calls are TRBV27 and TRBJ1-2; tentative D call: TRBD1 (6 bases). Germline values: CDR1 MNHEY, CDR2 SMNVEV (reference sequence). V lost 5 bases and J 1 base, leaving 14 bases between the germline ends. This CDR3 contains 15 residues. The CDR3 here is CASSPMDSFNYGYTF. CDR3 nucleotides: TGTGCCAGCAGTCCGATGGACAGTTTTAACTATGGCTACACCTTC.

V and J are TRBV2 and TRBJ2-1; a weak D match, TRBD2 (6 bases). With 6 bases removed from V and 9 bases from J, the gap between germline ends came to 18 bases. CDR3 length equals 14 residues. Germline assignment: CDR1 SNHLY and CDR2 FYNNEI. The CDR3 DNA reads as TGTGCCAGCAGGTTTATAACCGACGGGGGTGAGCAGTTCTTC. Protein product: CASRFITDGGEQFF.

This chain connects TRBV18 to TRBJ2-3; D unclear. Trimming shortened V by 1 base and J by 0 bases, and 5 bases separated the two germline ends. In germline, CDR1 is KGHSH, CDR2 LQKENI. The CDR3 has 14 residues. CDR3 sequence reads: CASSPLASTDTQYF. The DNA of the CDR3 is TGTGCCAGCTCACCACTTGCTAGCACAGATACGCAGTATTTT.

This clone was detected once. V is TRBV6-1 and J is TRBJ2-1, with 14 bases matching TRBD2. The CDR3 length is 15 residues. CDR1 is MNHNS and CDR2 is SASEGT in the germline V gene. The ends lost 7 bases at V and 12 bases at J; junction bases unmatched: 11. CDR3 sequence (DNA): TGTGCCAGCACCTTCGGGACTAGCGGGAGCCCACCGCAGTTCTTC. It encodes CASTFGTSGSPPQFF.

The CDR3 DNA reads TGTGCCAGCAGCTTTTCCACAGGGGGCGAGCAGTACTTC. Its protein is CASSFSTGGEQYF. The rearrangement uses TRBV7-3 and TRBJ2-7, with 8 bases that match TRBD1. The CDR3 length is 13 residues. Germline lookup yields CDR1 SGHTA and CDR2 FQGTGA. V shed 3 bases, J shed 6 bases, and the junction held 4 bases outside the gene matches.

The CDR3 nucleotides are TGTGCCAGCAGGTCGGGACTCCCTTTCTATGAGCAGTTCTTC. This sequence encodes CASRSGLPFYEQFF. The V gene is TRBV11-2, the J gene TRBJ2-1, with D perhaps TRBD2 (6 bases). Germline CDR1 and CDR2: SGHAT and FQNNGV. V was clipped by 6 bases and J by 8 bases, with 17 bases between them. This CDR3 region has 14 residues.

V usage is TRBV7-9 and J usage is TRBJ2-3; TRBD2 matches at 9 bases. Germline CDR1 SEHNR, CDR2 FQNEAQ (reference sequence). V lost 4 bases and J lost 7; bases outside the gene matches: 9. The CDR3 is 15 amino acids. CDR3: CASSSTGAGGHTQYF. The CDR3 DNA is TGTGCCAGCAGCTCGACTGGAGCGGGAGGACATACGCAGTATTTT.

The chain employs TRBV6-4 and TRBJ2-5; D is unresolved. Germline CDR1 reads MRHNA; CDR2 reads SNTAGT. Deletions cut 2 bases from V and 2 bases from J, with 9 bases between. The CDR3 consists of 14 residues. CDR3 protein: CASSDGFGQETQYF. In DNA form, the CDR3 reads TGTGCCAGCAGTGACGGTTTCGGACAAGAGACCCAGTACTTC.

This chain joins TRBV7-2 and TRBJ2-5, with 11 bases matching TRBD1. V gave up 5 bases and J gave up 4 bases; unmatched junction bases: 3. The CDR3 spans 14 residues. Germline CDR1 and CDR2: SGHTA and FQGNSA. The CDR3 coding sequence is TGTGCCAGCAGCACTGGGACAGGGGGAGAGACCCAGTACTTC. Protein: CASSTGTGGETQYF.

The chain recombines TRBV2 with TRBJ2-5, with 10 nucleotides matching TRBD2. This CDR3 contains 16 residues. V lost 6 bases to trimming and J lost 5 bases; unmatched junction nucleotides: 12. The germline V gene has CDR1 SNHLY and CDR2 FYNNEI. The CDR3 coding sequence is TGTGCCAGCAGCGGGGGAAGCGGGAGGGCCAAGGAGACCCAGTACTTC. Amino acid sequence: CASSGGSGRAKETQYF.

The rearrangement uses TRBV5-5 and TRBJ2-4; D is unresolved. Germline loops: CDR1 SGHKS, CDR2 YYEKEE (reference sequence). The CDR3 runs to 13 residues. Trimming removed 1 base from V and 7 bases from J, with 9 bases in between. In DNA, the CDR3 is TGTGCCAGCAGCTTGAAACAGCCTAACATTCAGTACTTC. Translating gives CASSLKQPNIQYF.

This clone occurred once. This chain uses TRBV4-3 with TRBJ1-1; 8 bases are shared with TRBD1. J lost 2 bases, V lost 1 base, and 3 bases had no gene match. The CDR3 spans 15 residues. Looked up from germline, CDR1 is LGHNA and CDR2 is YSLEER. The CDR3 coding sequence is TGCGCCAGCAGCCAAGCGGACAGGGCCAACACTGAAGCTTTCTTT. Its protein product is CASSQADRANTEAFF.